This T cell receptor (beta chain) stems from a study of T cell responses to AZD1222 COVID-19 vaccine (dated by TCRdb to the early 2020s). In terms of the full investigation: AZD1222 recipients whose second dose came at about 4 weeks and those whose second dose came at about 12 weeks were combined into one group, since spike-specific TCR depth and breadth did not differ between the two schedules. A total of just over 230 trial participants underwent TCR sequencing, of whom 207 received two doses of AZD1222 and approximately 25 received two doses of the MenACWY control vaccine. Trial participants were enrolled by age into 18-55, 56-69 and 70-plus year subgroups, with roughly 150, 30 and 60 TCR-sequenced participants respectively.

The CDR3 regions of human TCRbeta chains were analyzed by immunosequencing. The authors' analysis ran thus. TCRs in the repertoires were compared against a reference library of SARS-CoV-2-specific TCRs that had been generated with the MIRA antigen-specificity platform. Breadth was defined as the fraction of unique TCRs that were SARS-CoV-2-associated. Depth was defined as the fraction of total T cells that were SARS-CoV-2-associated. Using the MIRA data, each spike-specific TCR was assigned both to the spike region to which the TCR was reactive and to a CD4 or CD8 class. Log10-transformed breadth and depth values were compared by one-way ANOVA with Sidak's multiple comparisons tests. In TCRdb, the immuneACCESS table is reduced to in-frame sequences with V and J assigned. These tables do not hold every clone; where another copy was compared, an unresolved V gene accounts for under half, and the others remain unexplained. The V and J calls and the clone size are those of that table, but D and trimming were determined from the DNA. The sample table lists approximately 44,000 clones, 60% to 85% of them with a count of one. 3% to 5% of the sample is in the top ten clones.

On the study overall, not on this receptor specifically: Reportedly, close to half of the unique spike-specific TCRs recognized epitopes lying outside the regions that are mutated in the B.1.351 and B.1.1.7 variants. Participants were mostly white British and included more females than males, and it was suggested by the authors that clonal diversity may have been underestimated. After two AZD1222 doses, both the breadth and the depth of spike-specific TCRs were significantly higher than at day 0 and than in MenACWY recipients. The whole spike protein was spanned by vaccine-associated CD4 TCRs, and dominant responses were seen in regions 160-218 and 743-854. Conclusions about previously exposed vaccinees are limited, since just a handful of AZD1222 recipients were seropositive for SARS-CoV-2 at baseline. Because no day 14 peak-response samples were available, repertoires were characterized only after the peak T cell response. In the small 56-69-year group, the increase in depth fell short of significance, most likely because of low power.

With respect to this clone: Its antigen remains unidentified. There are no base qualities to consult, and no much larger clone falls within one base.

The sample's time point label, decoded: baseline before first vaccination. The vaccinee samples were drawn from two UK trials, COV001 and COV002, one of which was a single-blind randomized controlled phase 2/3 trial testing AZD1222 (ChAdOx1 nCoV-19) in healthy adults. For TCRbeta chain sequencing, PBMC samples from trial participants were taken at day 0 and at day 28 after the second dose. For CDR1 and CDR2, the germline V gene lists MGHRA and YSYEKL. Relative to germline, V is 0 bases shorter and J is 6 bases shorter, with 14 bases between their ends. The CDR3 spans 16 residues, from the cysteine through the phenylalanine. Solely the CDR3 DNA is kept, with 48 bases framed from the first base.

Recombination linked TRBV4-1 to TRBJ1-4, with no D gene named confidently. This sample comprised peripheral blood, obtained on day 0 of AZD1222 vaccination. The TCR sequence derives from an adult in good health. The CDR3 in this case is CASSQEVSGWHEKLFF. In nucleotide form, the sequence is TGCGCCAGCAGCCAAGAGGTCTCAGGATGGCATGAAAAACTGTTTTTT.